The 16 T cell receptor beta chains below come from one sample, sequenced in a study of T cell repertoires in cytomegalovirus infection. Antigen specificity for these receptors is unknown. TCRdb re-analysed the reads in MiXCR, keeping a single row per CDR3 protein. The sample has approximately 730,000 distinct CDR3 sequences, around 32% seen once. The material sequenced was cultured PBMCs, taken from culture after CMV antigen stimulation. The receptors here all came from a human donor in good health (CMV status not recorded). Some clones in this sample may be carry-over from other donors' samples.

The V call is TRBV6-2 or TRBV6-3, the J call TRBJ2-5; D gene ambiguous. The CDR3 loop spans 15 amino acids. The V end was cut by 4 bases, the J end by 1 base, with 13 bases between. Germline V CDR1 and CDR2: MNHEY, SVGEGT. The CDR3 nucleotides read TGTGCCAGCAGTTTCGGCGGAGTAATCCAAGAGACCCAGTACTTC. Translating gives CASSFGGVIQETQYF.

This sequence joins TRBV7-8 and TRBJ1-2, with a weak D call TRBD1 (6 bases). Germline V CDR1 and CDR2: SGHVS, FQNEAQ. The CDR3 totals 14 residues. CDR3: CATQPGRGWDGYTF. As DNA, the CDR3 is TGTGCAACTCAACCTGGGAGGGGGTGGGATGGCTACACCTTC. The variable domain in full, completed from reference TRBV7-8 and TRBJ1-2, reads GAGVSQSPRYKVAKRGQDVALRCDPISGHVSLFWYQQALGQGPEFLTYFQNEAQLDKSGLPSDRFFAERPEGSVSTLKIQRTQQEDSAVYLCATQPGRGWDGYTFGSGTRLTVV.

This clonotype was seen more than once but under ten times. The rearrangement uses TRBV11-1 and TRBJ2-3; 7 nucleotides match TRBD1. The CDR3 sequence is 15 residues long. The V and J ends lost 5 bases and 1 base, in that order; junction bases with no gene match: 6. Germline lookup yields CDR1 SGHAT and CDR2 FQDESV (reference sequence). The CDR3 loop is CASSPRQGGTDTQYF. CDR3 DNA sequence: TGTGCCAGCAGCCCACGGCAGGGGGGCACAGATACGCAGTATTTT.

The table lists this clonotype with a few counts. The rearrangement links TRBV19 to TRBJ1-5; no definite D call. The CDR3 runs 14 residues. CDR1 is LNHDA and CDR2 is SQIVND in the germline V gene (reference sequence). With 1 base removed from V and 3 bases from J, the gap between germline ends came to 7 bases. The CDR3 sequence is CASSIVQDNQPQHF. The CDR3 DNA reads TGTGCCAGTAGTATAGTCCAAGACAATCAGCCCCAGCATTTT.

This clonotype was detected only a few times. The CDR3 loop is CASSLAGGVSDTQYF. CDR3 in DNA: TGTGCCAGCAGCTTAGCGGGAGGGGTATCGGATACGCAGTATTTT. The J gene is TRBJ2-3, the V gene TRBV7-2, with 7 bases lining up with TRBD2. The J segment lost 6 bases and the V segment lost 0 bases, leaving 6 bases of the junction unmatched. The CDR3 consists of 15 residues. CDR1 is SGHTA, CDR2 FQGNSA, per germline. The full variable domain, in which reference TRBV7-2 and TRBJ2-3 provide the parts outside the CDR3, is GAGVSQSPSNKVTEKGKDVELRCDPISGHTALYWYRQSLGQGLEFLIYFQGNSAPDKSGLPSDRFSAERTGGSVSTLTIQRTQQEDSAVYLCASSLAGGVSDTQYFGPGTRLTVL.

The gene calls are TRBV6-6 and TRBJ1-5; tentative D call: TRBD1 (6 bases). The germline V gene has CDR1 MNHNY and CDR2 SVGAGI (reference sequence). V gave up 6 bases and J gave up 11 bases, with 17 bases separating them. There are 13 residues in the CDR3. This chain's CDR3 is CASSRYRDQSQHF. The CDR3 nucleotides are TGTGCCAGCAGCCGATACAGGGACCAGTCCCAGCATTTT.

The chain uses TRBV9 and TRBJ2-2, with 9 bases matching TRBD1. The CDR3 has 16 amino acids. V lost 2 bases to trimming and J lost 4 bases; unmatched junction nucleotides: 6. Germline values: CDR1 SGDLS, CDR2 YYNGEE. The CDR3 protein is CASSVMTGGRTGELFF. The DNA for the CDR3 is TGTGCCAGCAGCGTCATGACAGGGGGTCGCACCGGGGAGCTGTTTTTT.

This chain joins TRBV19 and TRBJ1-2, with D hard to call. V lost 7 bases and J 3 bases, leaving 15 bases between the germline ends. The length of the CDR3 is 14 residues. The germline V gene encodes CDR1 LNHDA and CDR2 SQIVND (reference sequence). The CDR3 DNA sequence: TGTGCCAGTACCTTGGGCAGGAGGGACTATGGCTACACCTTC. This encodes CASTLGRRDYGYTF. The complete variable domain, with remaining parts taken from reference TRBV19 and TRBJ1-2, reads DGGITQSPKYLFRKEGQNVTLSCEQNLNHDAMYWYRQDPGQGLRLIYYSQIVNDFQKGDIAEGYSVSREKKESFPLTVTSAQKNPTAFYLCASTLGRRDYGYTFGSGTRLTVV.

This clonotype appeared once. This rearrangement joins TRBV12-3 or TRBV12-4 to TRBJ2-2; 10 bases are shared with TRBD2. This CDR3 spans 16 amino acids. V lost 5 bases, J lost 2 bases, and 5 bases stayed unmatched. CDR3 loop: CASSPGLADNTGELFF. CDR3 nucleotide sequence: TGTGCCAGCAGTCCCGGACTAGCGGATAACACCGGGGAGCTGTTTTTT.

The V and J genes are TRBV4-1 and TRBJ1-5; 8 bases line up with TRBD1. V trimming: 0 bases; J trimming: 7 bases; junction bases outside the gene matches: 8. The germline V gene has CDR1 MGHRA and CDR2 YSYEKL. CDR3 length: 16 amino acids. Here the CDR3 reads CASSQDDRGHSQPQHF. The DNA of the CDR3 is TGCGCCAGCAGCCAAGATGACAGGGGACACAGCCAGCCCCAGCATTTT.

CDR3 nucleotide sequence: TGTGCCAGCAGTGCGGACCGTTACTCTGGGGCCAACGTCCTGACTTTC. It specifies CASSADRYSGANVLTF. The rearrangement joins TRBV12-3 or TRBV12-4 to TRBJ2-6; unclear D gene. CDR3 length: 16 amino acids. The V gene lost 5 bases and the J gene lost 0 bases, with 11 bases spanning the gap.

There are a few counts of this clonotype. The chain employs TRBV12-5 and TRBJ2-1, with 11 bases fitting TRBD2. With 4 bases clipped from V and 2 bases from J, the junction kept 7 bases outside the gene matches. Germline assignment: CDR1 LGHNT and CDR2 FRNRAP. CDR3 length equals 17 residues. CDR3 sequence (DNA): TGTGCTAGTGGTTCGGCCCAGACTAGCGGGACCTACAATGAGCAGTTCTTC. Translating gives CASGSAQTSGTYNEQFF.

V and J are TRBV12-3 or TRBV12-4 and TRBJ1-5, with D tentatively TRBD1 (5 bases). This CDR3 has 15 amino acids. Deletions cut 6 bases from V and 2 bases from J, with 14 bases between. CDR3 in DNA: TGTGCCAGCAGAAGGGTAGGGGACGGCAATCAGCCCCAGCATTTT. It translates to CASRRVGDGNQPQHF.

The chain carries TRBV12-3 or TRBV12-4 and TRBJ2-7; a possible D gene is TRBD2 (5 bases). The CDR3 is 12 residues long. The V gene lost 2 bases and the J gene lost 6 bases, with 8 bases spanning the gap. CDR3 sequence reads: CASSLRGFEQYF. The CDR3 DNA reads TGTGCCAGCAGTTTACGGGGATTCGAGCAGTACTTC.

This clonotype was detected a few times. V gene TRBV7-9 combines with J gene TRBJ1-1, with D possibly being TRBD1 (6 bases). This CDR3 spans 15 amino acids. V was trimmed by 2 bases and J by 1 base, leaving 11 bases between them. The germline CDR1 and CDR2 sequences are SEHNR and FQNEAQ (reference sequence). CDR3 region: CASSLQGTPNTEAFF. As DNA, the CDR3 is TGTGCCAGCAGCTTACAGGGGACACCGAACACTGAAGCTTTCTTT.

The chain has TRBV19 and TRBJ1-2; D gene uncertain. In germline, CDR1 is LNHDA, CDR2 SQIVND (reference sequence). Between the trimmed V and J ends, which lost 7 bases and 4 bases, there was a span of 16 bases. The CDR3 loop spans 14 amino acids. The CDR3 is CASTGRATGYGYTF. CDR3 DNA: TGTGCCAGTACCGGACGGGCTACGGGCTATGGCTACACCTTC. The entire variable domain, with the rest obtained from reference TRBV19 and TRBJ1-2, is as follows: DGGITQSPKYLFRKEGQNVTLSCEQNLNHDAMYWYRQDPGQGLRLIYYSQIVNDFQKGDIAEGYSVSREKKESFPLTVTSAQKNPTAFYLCASTGRATGYGYTFGSGTRLTVV.